A selection of T cell receptor beta chains follows, all from one sample in a study of CD8+ T cells in alopecia areata. Assay used: immunoSEQ multiplex PCR; TCRdb lists only in-frame clones, some missing. Altogether around 190,000 clones are present, roughly 60% being singletons, with the ten largest covering about 1.3%. The specimen comprised CD4+ T cells sorted from blood, sampled around week 50, from a patient treated with tofacitinib. These receptors originate from a human donor with alopecia areata. Both conserved end residues are part of each CDR3. D genes are given only for firm matches. Expanded clones get a size class; other rows say once, few or many, or leave the size out.

TGTGCCAGCCGCAAAACTAGCGGGAGGGATACGCAGTATTTT	CASRKTSGRDTQYF	-	TRBD2	TRBJ2-3	TRBV2
TGCAGCGTTGAATACGCACTTAACACTGAAGCTTTCTTT	CSVEYALNTEAFF	-	-	TRBJ1-1	TRBV29-1
TGTGCCTCGAAAGCGGGGGGTCAAGATACGCAGTATTTT	CASKAGGQDTQYF	once	TRBD2	TRBJ2-3	TRBV15
TGTGCCAGCAGCCCCCGGCGTGGAGACACCATATATTTT	CASSPRRGDTIYF	-	-	TRBJ1-3	TRBV9
TGCAGCGATCACCGTACTGAAGCTTTCTTT	CSDHRTEAFF	-	-	TRBJ1-1	TRBV29-1
TGTGCCTGGAATCCGGACAGGGGAACTGAAGCTTTCTTT	CAWNPDRGTEAFF	-	TRBD1	TRBJ1-1	TRBV30
TGTGCCTGGAGTGACCTTGAGGAGCAGTACTTC	CAWSDLEEQYF	-	-	TRBJ2-7	TRBV30
TGCAGCCAGGTAACCCAATCAACAGATACGCAGTATTTT	CSQVTQSTDTQYF	-	-	TRBJ2-3	TRBV29-1
TGTGCCTGGAGCGTCACAGGAGTCTCTGGAAACACCATATATTTT	CAWSVTGVSGNTIYF	few	-	TRBJ1-3	TRBV30
TGCAGCGTTGGACCGGTCGGAGGGCCCCAGCATTTT	CSVGPVGGPQHF	-	-	TRBJ1-5	TRBV29-1
TGTGCCACGCTTACCCAAACAGATACGCAGTATTTT	CATLTQTDTQYF	-	-	TRBJ2-3	TRBV30
TGTGCCAGCACACAGGACGGATACAATGAGCAGTTCTTC	CASTQDGYNEQFF	few	-	TRBJ2-1	TRBV25-1
TGTGCCAGCAAAGAGATCTATGGCTACACCTTC	CASKEIYGYTF	-	-	TRBJ1-2	TRBV6-1
TGCGCCAGCAGCCCGGACAGGGGATCAAGAGTTTTCTACGAGCAGTACTTC	CASSPDRGSRVFYEQYF	few	TRBD1	TRBJ2-7	TRBV4-3
TGTGCCAGCAGCGTAGGAGCCGGAGGAACAACAGGAGGGGAGCAGTACTTC	CASSVGAGGTTGGEQYF	-	-	TRBJ2-7	TRBV9
TGTGCCAGCAGTTATAGATGGACAGGGTCCAGTTCACCCCTCCACTTT	CASSYRWTGSSSPLHF	-	TRBD1	TRBJ1-6	TRBV6-5
TGTGCCTGGAATTCGCGCGGGGTTGGTCAGCCCCAGCATTTT	CAWNSRGVGQPQHF	-	-	TRBJ1-5	TRBV30
TGTGCCAGCAGTTTCCACCTAGGTACCGGGGAGCTGTTTTTT	CASSFHLGTGELFF	-	-	TRBJ2-2	TRBV28
TGTGCCAGCAGCTTTCGGGACAGTGGATCCTACACCTTC	CASSFRDSGSYTF	few	TRBD1	TRBJ1-2	TRBV7-2
TGCAGCGTTGGGGGCCCCAGTCAGCCCCAGCATTTT	CSVGGPSQPQHF	few	-	TRBJ1-5	TRBV29-1
TGTGCCTGGAGCCGGACAGAGTCTTTCTATGGCTACACCTTC	CAWSRTESFYGYTF	-	-	TRBJ1-2	TRBV30
TGTGCCAGCAGCCAAGTTGTCCAAATGGGAGCTTTCTTT	CASSQVVQMGAFF	-	-	TRBJ1-1	TRBV14
TGTGCCTGGAGTCTCGGTCTAGCGGCCACAGATACGCAGTATTTT	CAWSLGLAATDTQYF	-	TRBD2	TRBJ2-3	TRBV30
TGTGCCAGCAGTGACTCGGGAGGGCCCTATGGCTACACCTTC	CASSDSGGPYGYTF	-	-	TRBJ1-2	TRBV6-4